Each of the 10 T cell receptor beta chains below was sequenced from the same sample in a study of PD-1 blockade in classical Hodgkin lymphoma. Exposure to brentuximab vedotin varied, and each patient had relapsed following autologous stem cell transplantation. Assay used: immunoSEQ multiplex PCR; TCRdb lists only in-frame clones, some missing. The data show over 10,000 clones, approximately 92% seen once. The material was peripheral blood mononuclear cells (PBMCs), obtained at baseline. The source of these receptors is a human donor with classical Hodgkin lymphoma.

The gene calls are TRBV7-8 and TRBJ2-5; TRBD1 aligns across 8 bases. The end of the DNA fits TRBJ2-7 better, so the J call may be wrong. The CDR3 runs 18 residues. The germline gives CDR1 SGHVS, CDR2 FQNEAQ. Here the CDR3 DNA reads TGTGCCAGCAGCTTATGGCCAGGGGGCATCCGTCCCCTCTACGAGCAGTACTTC. This translates into CASSLWPGGIRPLYEQYF.

This clone was seen a handful of times. The same CDR3 can be traced to other DNA sequences in this sample. The V call is TRBV5-1, the J call TRBJ2-3, with a weak D call TRBD1 (6 bases). The CDR3 contains 14 residues. The ends were cut back, 1 base at V and 0 bases at J, with 6 bases in the middle. Per germline, CDR1 SGHRS and CDR2 YFSETQ. This CDR3 reads CASSLQGSTDTQYF. Here the CDR3 DNA reads TGCGCCAGCAGCTTGCAGGGGAGCACAGATACGCAGTATTTT. Combining the CDR3 with reference TRBV5-1 and TRBJ2-3 gives the whole variable domain KAGVTQTPRYLIKTRGQQVTLSCSPISGHRSVSWYQQTPGQGLQFLFEYFSETQRNKGNFPGRFSGRQFSNSRSEMNVSTLELGDSALYLCASSLQGSTDTQYFGPGTRLTVL.

The J gene is TRBJ2-5, the V gene TRBV29-1, with D possibly matching TRBD1 (6 bases). The CDR3 is 12 residues long. The V and J ends lost 5 bases and 4 bases respectively, with 11 bases between them. Germline CDR1 SQVTM, CDR2 ANQGSEA. CDR3 DNA: TGCAGCGTTATAACCAGGGGAGAGACCCAGTACTTC. Protein sequence: CSVITRGETQYF.

CDR3 amino acids: CASSKNRAYLETQYF. The CDR3 nucleotides read TGTGCCAGTAGTAAAAACAGGGCATATTTGGAGACCCAGTACTTC. The rearrangement links TRBV19 to TRBJ2-5, with D maybe TRBD1 (6 bases). V was cut by 4 bases and J by 5 bases, with 17 bases left in between. The CDR3 has 15 residues. The germline gives CDR1 LNHDA, CDR2 SQIVND (reference sequence).

The genes are TRBV28 and TRBJ1-5; D perhaps matches TRBD1 (6 bases). Trimming stripped 2 bases from V and 2 bases from J, with 19 bases between. CDR3 length: 18 amino acids. Per germline, CDR1 MDHEN and CDR2 SYDVKM. The CDR3: CASSLDRPWGGGNQPQHF. In DNA form, the CDR3 reads TGTGCCAGCAGTTTAGACAGGCCGTGGGGTGGGGGCAATCAGCCCCAGCATTTT.

This sequence joins TRBV7-9 and TRBJ2-2; unclear D gene. The CDR3 contains 15 residues. Deletions cut 5 bases from V and 5 bases from J, with 15 bases between. Germline V lookup: CDR1 SEHNR, CDR2 FQNEAQ (reference sequence). CDR3 region: CASSVGRARTGELFF. CDR3 nucleotides: TGTGCCAGCAGCGTAGGGCGAGCGAGAACCGGGGAGCTGTTTTTT.

This chain joins TRBV30 and TRBJ1-1; 7 bases align to TRBD1. Germline CDR1 reads GTSNPN; CDR2 reads SVGIG (reference sequence). J was trimmed by 2 bases and V by 3 bases; bases with no gene match: 3. CDR3 length equals 13 residues. The CDR3 region is CAWRGQLNTEAFF. CDR3 sequence (DNA): TGTGCCTGGAGGGGACAGTTAAACACTGAAGCTTTCTTT.

CDR3 region: CASQQRTSGKETQYF. Here the CDR3 DNA reads TGTGCCAGCCAGCAGCGGACTAGCGGGAAAGAGACCCAGTACTTC. The chain links TRBV6-5 to TRBJ2-5, with 12 bases fitting TRBD2. The CDR3 contains 15 residues. Germline CDR1 is MNHEY and CDR2 is SVGAGI. With 8 bases clipped from V and 3 bases from J, the junction kept 7 bases outside the gene matches.

V usage is TRBV7-2 and J usage is TRBJ2-3; a possible D gene is TRBD2 (7 bases). Trimming left V 1 base short and J 5 bases short, with 16 bases between. There are 16 residues in the CDR3. Germline V lookup: CDR1 SGHTA, CDR2 FQGNSA. The CDR3, as DNA: TGTGCCAGCAGCTTAGTACCCGGGGGGCCCGGAGATACGCAGTATTTT. This sequence encodes CASSLVPGGPGDTQYF.

The rearrangement links TRBV7-9 to TRBJ2-1, with TRBD2 identical over 10 bases. The CDR3 extends over 17 amino acids. Germline-derived CDR1 and CDR2 are SEHNR and FQNEAQ (reference sequence). The trim removed 5 bases at V and 9 bases at J, leaving 16 bases unmatched. CDR3 residues: CASSLPFERGGPTEQFF. The DNA for the CDR3 is TGTGCCAGCAGCCTCCCCTTTGAGCGGGGGGGCCCAACTGAGCAGTTCTTC.